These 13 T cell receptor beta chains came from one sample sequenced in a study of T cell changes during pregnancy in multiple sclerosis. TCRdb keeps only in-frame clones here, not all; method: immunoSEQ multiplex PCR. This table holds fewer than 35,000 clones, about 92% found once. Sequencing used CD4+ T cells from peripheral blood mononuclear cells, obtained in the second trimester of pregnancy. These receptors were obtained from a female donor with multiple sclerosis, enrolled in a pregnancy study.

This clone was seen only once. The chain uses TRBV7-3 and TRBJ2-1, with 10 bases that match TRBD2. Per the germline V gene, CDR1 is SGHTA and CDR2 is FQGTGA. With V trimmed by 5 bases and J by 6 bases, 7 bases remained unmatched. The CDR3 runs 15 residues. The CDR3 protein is CASSPGTSAVNEQFF. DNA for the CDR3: TGTGCCAGCAGCCCCGGGACTAGCGCGGTCAATGAGCAGTTCTTC.

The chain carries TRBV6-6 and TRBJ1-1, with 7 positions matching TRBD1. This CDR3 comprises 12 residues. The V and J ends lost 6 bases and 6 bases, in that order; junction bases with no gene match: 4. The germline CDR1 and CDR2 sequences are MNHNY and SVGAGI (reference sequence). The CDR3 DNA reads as TGTGCCAGCAGCTCGACAGGGTCTGAAGCTTTCTTT. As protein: CASSSTGSEAFF.

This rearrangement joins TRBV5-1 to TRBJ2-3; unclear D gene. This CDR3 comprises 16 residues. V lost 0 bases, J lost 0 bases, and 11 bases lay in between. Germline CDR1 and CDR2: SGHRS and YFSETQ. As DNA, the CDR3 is TGCGCCAGCAGCTTGGGTTCAGCGACTAGCACAGATACGCAGTATTTT. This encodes CASSLGSATSTDTQYF.

Here the CDR3 reads CSVTGQGTEAFF. The CDR3 nucleotides are TGCAGCGTTACGGGACAGGGAACTGAAGCTTTCTTT. The chain carries TRBV29-1 and TRBJ1-1, with 9 nucleotides matching TRBD1. Trimming removed 5 bases from V and 5 bases from J; junction bases left unmatched: 3. The CDR3 length is 12 residues. Germline V gene lookup returns CDR1 SQVTM and CDR2 ANQGSEA.

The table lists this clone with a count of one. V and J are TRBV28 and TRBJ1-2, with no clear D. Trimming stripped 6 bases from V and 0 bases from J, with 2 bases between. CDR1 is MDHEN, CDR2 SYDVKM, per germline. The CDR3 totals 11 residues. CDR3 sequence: CASSSNYGYTF. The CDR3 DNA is TGTGCCAGCAGCTCTAACTATGGCTACACCTTC.

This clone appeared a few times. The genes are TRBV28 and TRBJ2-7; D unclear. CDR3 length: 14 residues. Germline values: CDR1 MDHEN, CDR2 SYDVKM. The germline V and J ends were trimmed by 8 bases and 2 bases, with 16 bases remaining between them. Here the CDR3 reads CASLSLEQTYEQYF. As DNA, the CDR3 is TGTGCCAGCCTTTCTCTGGAGCAAACCTACGAGCAGTACTTC.

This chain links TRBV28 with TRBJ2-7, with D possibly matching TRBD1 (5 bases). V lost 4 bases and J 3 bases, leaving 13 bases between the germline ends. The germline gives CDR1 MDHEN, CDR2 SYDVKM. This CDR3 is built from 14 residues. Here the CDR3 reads CASSSPEGVYEQYF. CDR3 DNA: TGTGCCAGCAGTTCCCCCGAAGGGGTCTACGAGCAGTACTTC.

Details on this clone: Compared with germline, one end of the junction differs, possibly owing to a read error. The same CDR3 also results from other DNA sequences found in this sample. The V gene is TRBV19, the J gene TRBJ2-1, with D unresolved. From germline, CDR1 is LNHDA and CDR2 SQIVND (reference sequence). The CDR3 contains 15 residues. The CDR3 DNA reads TGTGCCAGTAGAATAGACCATAGCTCCTACAATGAGCAGTTCTTC. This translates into CASRIDHSSYNEQFF.

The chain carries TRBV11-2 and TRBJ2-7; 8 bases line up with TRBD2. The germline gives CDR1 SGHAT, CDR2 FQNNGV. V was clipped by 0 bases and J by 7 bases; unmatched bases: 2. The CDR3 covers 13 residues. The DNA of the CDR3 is TGTGCCAGCAGCTTAGAGGGCGGGGGGGAGCAGTACTTC. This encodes CASSLEGGGEQYF.

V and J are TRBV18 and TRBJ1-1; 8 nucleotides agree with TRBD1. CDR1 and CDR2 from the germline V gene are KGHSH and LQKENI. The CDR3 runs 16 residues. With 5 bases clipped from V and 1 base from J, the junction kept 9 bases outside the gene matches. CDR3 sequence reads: CASSVQGARGNTEAFF. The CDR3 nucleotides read TGTGCCAGCTCAGTGCAGGGGGCGCGGGGGAACACTGAAGCTTTCTTT.

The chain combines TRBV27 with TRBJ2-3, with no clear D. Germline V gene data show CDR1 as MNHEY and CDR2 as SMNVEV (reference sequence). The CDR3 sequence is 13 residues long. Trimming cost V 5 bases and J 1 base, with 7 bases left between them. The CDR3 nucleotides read TGTGCCAGCAGTCCCCTCGGCACAGATACGCAGTATTTT. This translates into CASSPLGTDTQYF.

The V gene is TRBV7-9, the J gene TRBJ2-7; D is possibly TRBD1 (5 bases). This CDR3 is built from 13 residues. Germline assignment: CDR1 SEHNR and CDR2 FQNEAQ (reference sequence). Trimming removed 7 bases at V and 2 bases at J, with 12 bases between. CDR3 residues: CASTPPGPYEQYF. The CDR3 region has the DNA TGTGCCAGCACCCCGCCAGGGCCCTACGAGCAGTACTTC. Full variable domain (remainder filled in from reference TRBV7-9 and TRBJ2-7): DTGVSQNPRHKITKRGQNVTFRCDPISEHNRLYWYRQTLGQGPEFLTYFQNEAQLEKSRLLSDRFSAERPKGSFSTLEIQRTEQGDSAMYLCASTPPGPYEQYFGPGTRLTVT.

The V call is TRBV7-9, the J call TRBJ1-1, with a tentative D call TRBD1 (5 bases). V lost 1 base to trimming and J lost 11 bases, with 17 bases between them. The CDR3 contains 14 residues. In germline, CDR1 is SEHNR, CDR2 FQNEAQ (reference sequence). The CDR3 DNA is TGTGCCAGCAGCTTAGATCGGGGGTCGATGGGGGCTTTCTTT. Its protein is CASSLDRGSMGAFF.